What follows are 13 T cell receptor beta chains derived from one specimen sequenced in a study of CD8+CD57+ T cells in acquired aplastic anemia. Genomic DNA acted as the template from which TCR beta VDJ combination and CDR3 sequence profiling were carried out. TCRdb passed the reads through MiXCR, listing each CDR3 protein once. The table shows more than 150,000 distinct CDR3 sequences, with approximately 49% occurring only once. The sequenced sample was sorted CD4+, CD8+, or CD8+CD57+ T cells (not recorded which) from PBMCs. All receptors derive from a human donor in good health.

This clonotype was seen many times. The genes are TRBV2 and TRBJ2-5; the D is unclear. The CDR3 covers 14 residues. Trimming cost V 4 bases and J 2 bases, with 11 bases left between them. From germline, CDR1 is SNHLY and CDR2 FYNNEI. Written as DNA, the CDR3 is TGTGCCAGCAGTGTTGAATCGTTTCAAGAGACCCAGTACTTC. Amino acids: CASSVESFQETQYF.

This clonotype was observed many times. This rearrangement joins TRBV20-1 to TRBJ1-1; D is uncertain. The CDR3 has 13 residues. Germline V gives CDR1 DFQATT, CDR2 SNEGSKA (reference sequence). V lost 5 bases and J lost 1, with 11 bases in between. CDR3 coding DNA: TGCAGTGCTGCACATCAGGAGAACACTGAAGCTTTCTTT. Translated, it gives CSAAHQENTEAFF.

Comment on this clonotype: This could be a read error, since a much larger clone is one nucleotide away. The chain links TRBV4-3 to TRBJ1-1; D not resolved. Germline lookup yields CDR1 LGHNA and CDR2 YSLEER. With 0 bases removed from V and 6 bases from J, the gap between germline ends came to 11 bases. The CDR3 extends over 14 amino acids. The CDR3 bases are TGCGCCAGCAGCCAAGAGCGACAAACTGCTGAAGCTTTCTTT. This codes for CASSQERQTAEAFF.

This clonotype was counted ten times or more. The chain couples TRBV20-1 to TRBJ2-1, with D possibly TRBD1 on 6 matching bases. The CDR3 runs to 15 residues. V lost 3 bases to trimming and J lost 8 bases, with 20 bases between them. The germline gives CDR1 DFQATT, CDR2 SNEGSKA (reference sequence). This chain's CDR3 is CSASHSLDRSHEQFF. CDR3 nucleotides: TGCAGTGCTAGCCACAGCCTAGACAGGTCGCATGAGCAGTTCTTC.

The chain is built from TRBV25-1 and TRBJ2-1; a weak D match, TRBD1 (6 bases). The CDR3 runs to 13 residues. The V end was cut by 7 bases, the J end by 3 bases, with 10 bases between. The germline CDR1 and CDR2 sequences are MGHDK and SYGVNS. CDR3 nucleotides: TGTGCCAGCAAAGGACAGATCTACAATGAGCAGTTCTTC. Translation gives CASKGQIYNEQFF.

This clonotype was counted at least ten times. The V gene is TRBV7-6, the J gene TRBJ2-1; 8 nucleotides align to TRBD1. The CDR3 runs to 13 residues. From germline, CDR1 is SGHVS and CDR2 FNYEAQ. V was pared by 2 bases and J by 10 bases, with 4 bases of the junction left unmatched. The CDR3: CASSLSGTGEQFF. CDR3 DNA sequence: TGTGCCAGCAGCTTATCGGGGACAGGCGAGCAGTTCTTC.

This CDR3 is CSVQRDNYGYTF. DNA of the CDR3: TGCAGCGTTCAGAGAGATAACTATGGCTACACCTTC. The rearrangement joins TRBV29-1 to TRBJ1-2; D is ambiguous. Germline CDR1 reads SQVTM; CDR2 reads ANQGSEA. The CDR3 is 12 amino acids. V lost 5 bases, J lost 1 base, and 8 bases lay in between.

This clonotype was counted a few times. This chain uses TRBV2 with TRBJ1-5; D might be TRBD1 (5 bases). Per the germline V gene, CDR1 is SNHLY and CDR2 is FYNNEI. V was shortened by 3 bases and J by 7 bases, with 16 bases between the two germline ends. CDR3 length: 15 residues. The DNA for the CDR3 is TGTGCCAGCAGTGAGGTCGGAGGGTGGGGCCAGCCCCAGCATTTT. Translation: CASSEVGGWGQPQHF.

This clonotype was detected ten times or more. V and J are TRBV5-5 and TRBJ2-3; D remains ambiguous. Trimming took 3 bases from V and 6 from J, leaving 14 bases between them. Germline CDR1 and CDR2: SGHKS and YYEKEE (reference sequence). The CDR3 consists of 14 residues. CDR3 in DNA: TGTGCCAGCAGCTCGATCGTCGGTTGGGATACGCAGTATTTT. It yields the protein CASSSIVGWDTQYF.

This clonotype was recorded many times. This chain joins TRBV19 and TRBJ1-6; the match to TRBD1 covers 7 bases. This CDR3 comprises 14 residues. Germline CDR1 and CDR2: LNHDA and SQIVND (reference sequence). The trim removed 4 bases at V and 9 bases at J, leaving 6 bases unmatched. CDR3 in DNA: TGTGCCAGTAGTACCCGACAGGGACCTTCACCCCTCCACTTT. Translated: CASSTRQGPSPLHF.

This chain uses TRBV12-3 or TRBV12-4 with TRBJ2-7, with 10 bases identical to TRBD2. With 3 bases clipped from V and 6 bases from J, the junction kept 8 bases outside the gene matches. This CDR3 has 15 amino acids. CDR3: CASSLSSGGAREQYF. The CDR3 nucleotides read TGTGCCAGCAGTTTGTCCAGCGGGGGGGCGCGCGAGCAGTACTTC.

Written as DNA, the CDR3 is TGTGCCAGCAGTCCTATGGACAGAGTTGGAGGCTACACCTTC. It specifies CASSPMDRVGGYTF. The rearrangement joins TRBV2 to TRBJ1-2; a weak D match, TRBD1 (6 bases). CDR3 length: 14 amino acids. Germline-derived CDR1 and CDR2 are SNHLY and FYNNEI. Trimming left V 5 bases short and J 8 bases short, with 18 bases between.

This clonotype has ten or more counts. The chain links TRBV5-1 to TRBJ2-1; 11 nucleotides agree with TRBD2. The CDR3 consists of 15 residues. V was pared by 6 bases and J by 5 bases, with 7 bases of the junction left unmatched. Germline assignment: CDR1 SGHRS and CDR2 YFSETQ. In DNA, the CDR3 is TGCGCCAGCACCACCTTGACTAGCGGGAACAATGAGCAGTTCTTC. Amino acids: CASTTLTSGNNEQFF.